A selection of T cell receptor beta chains follows, all from one sample in a study of cytomegalovirus exposure and HLA in healthy donors. The method was immunoSEQ multiplex PCR; TCRdb's version includes in-frame clones alone and lacks a portion of them. The table includes more than 150,000 clones, around three quarters detected once. The sequencing input was PBMCs. The origin of the receptors is a woman in her 30s in good health and CMV-seropositive. CDR3s include the opening cysteine and the closing phenylalanine or tryptophan. A D gene is named only where the DNA matches it firmly. The size field is filled for only some rows; it gives once, few, many or a size class.

TRBJ1-2 . TRBV4-1 once CASSGNREAYTF TGCGCCAGCAGCGGTAACAGGGAAGCCTACACCTTC
TRBJ2-7 TRBD2 TRBV9 . CASSPAPGLAGNEQYF TGTGCCAGCAGCCCGGCACCGGGACTAGCGGGGAACGAGCAGTACTTC
TRBJ2-1 TRBD2 TRBV5-4 . CASSSGGYNEQFF TGTGCCAGCAGCTCGGGGGGATACAATGAGCAGTTCTTC
TRBJ2-3 TRBD2 TRBV5-1 . CASSSLAGGTDTQYF TGCGCCAGCAGCTCTTTAGCGGGGGGCACAGATACGCAGTATTTT
TRBJ1-4 . TRBV4-2 . CASSHRQSLNEKLFF TGTGCCAGCAGCCATAGACAGAGTTTAAATGAAAAACTGTTTTTT
TRBJ2-7 . TRBV9 few CASSAGAGFRIYEQYF TGTGCCAGCAGCGCAGGTGCGGGCTTTAGAATTTACGAGCAGTACTTC
TRBJ1-4 TRBD1 TRBV4-1 . CASSQDGTGGESREKLFF TGCGCCAGCAGCCAAGATGGGACAGGGGGGGAGTCGAGGGAAAAACTGTTTTTT
TRBJ2-7 TRBD1 TRBV4-3 few CASSPQQTGSYEQYF TGCGCCAGCAGCCCTCAACAGACAGGGTCCTACGAGCAGTACTTC
TRBJ2-1 . TRBV12-5 once CASGLVQSGRDSDNEQFF TGTGCTAGTGGTTTGGTACAGTCAGGTCGGGACTCCGATAATGAGCAGTTCTTC
TRBJ2-7 . TRBV7-2 . CASSDGLGVYEQYF TGTGCCAGCAGCGACGGCCTAGGGGTCTACGAGCAGTACTTC
TRBJ1-5 . TRBV19 . CASGPPASNQPQHF TGTGCCAGTGGGCCACCTGCGAGCAATCAGCCCCAGCATTTT
TRBJ1-4 TRBD1 TRBV30 . CAWSVTGGSAEKLFF TGTGCCTGGAGTGTAACAGGGGGCTCAGCTGAAAAACTGTTTTTT
TRBJ1-5 . TRBV7-8 . CASSLLSGQGLVGSNQPQHF TGTGCCAGCAGCTTACTTTCCGGGCAGGGTTTGGTAGGGAGCAATCAGCCCCAGCATTTT
TRBJ2-3 . TRBV19 . CASSIGRGRTDTQYF TGTGCCAGTAGTATCGGGCGGGGGCGCACAGATACGCAGTATTTT
TRBJ2-5 TRBD1 TRBV27 few CASSAPGQGKETQYF TGTGCCAGCAGTGCCCCGGGACAGGGAAAAGAGACCCAGTACTTC
TRBJ2-4 . TRBV29-1 . CSITQGGPKNSQYF TGCAGCATCACCCAGGGGGGTCCCAAAAACAGTCAGTACTTC
TRBJ2-3 TRBD2 TRBV9 few CASSVRLAGGPGTDTQYF TGTGCCAGCAGCGTACGGCTAGCGGGGGGGCCGGGCACAGATACGCAGTATTTT
TRBJ1-2 TRBD1 TRBV4-3 . CASSQVAGGYGYTF TGCGCCAGCAGCCAAGTGGCAGGGGGCTATGGCTACACCTTC
TRBJ1-1 TRBD1 TRBV10-2 . CASSESPGQTNTEAFF TGCGCCAGCAGTGAGTCTCCGGGACAGACGAACACTGAAGCTTTCTTT
TRBJ1-6 . TRBV7-9 . CAIYVSPFSPLHF TGTGCCATCTACGTTAGCCCGTTCTCACCCCTCCACTTT
TRBJ1-6 TRBD1 TRBV4-1 . CASSHRQGNSPLHF TGCGCCAGCAGCCACAGACAGGGTAATTCACCCCTCCACTTT
TRBJ2-7 . TRBV9 . CASSLGPPGGEQYF TGTGCCAGCAGCCTGGGCCCACCTGGGGGCGAGCAGTACTTC
TRBJ2-7 TRBD2 TRBV29-1 . CSVLRLAGEYEQYF TGCAGCGTTCTACGACTAGCGGGGGAATACGAGCAGTACTTC
TRBJ2-5 TRBD1 TRBV15 once CATSRFYTTGSRPETQYF TGTGCCACCAGCAGATTTTACACGACAGGGTCAAGGCCGGAGACCCAGTACTTC
TRBJ1-3 . TRBV5-6 few CASSLRGGSGNTIYF TGTGCCAGCAGCTTGAGGGGGGGCTCTGGAAACACCATATATTTT
TRBJ2-5 TRBD1 TRBV7-2 . CASSWTGVKETQYF TGTGCCAGCAGCTGGACAGGGGTCAAAGAGACCCAGTACTTC
TRBJ2-7 TRBD2 TRBV10-3 . CAITPAGGSEQYF TGTGCCATCACCCCAGCGGGGGGATCCGAGCAGTACTTC
TRBJ2-2 . TRBV6-1 . CASRPVPTGELFF TGTGCCAGCAGGCCGGTCCCCACCGGGGAGCTGTTTTTT
TRBJ2-7 TRBD2 TRBV7-2 . CASSLILSGTSGRHYEQYF TGTGCCAGCAGCTTAATACTAAGCGGGACTAGCGGGCGACATTACGAGCAGTACTTC
TRBJ2-7 . TRBV7-2 . CASSLALPGKGGEQYF TGTGCCAGCAGCTTAGCCCTCCCAGGGAAGGGAGGAGAGCAGTACTTC
TRBJ2-3 TRBD2 TRBV7-2 . CASSSGLVGDTQYF TGTGCCAGCAGCTCCGGACTAGTGGGGGATACGCAGTATTTT
TRBJ1-2 TRBD1 TRBV6-6 . CASRPTGGSNYYGYTF TGTGCCAGCAGACCTACAGGGGGCTCGAATTACTATGGCTACACCTTC
TRBJ2-2 . TRBV6-5 . CASRGLQSNTGELFF TGTGCCAGCAGGGGGCTGCAATCGAACACCGGGGAGCTGTTTTTT
TRBJ2-1 . TRBV7-9 . CASRRLQRPNEQFF TGTGCCAGCCGGAGGCTACAGCGGCCCAATGAGCAGTTCTTC
TRBJ2-1 . TRBV4-2 . CASSLGGAGGNYNEQFF TGTGCCAGCAGCCTGGGGGGGGCCGGGGGGAATTACAATGAGCAGTTCTTC
TRBJ1-3 . TRBV29-1 . CSVDTGSGNTIYF TGCAGCGTTGATACAGGCTCTGGAAACACCATATATTTT